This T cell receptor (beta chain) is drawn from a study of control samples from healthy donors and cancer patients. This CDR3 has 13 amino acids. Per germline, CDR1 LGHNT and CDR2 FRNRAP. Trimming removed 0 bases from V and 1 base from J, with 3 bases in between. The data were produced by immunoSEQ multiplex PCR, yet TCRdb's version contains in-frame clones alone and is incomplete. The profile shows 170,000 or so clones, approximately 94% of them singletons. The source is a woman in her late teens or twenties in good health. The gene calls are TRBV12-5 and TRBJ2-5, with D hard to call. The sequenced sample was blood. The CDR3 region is CASGLVVQETQYF. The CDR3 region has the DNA TGTGCTAGTGGTTTGGTAGTCCAAGAGACCCAGTACTTC.